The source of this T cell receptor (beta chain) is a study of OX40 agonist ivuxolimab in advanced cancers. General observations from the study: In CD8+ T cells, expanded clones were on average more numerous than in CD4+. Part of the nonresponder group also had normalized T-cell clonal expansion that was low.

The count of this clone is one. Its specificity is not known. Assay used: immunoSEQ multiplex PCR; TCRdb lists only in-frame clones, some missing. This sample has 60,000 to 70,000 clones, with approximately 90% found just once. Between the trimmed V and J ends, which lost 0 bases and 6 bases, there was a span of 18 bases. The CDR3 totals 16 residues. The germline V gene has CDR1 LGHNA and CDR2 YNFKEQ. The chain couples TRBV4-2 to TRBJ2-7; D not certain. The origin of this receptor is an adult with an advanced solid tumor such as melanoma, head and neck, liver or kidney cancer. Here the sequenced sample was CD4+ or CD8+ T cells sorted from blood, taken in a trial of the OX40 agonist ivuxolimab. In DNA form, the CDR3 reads TGTGCCAGCAGCCAAGAGGCTGGCCTCCCCATTCTCGAGCAGTACTTC. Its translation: CASSQEAGLPILEQYF.